The sequence of this TCR beta chain was determined in a study of blood T cell repertoires in COVID-19. About the research overall: Collection of acute and convalescent COVID-19 samples took place in the United States, Italy and Spain. T cells, B-cell-depleted T cells, or PBMCs supplied cDNA or gDNA.

The germline gives CDR1 SGDLS, CDR2 YYNGEE. V was pared by 0 bases and J by 1 base, with 13 bases between. The CDR3 runs 16 residues. Only in-frame clones appear in the TCRdb table, and some are missing; sequencing was by immunoSEQ multiplex PCR. This sample yields 55,000 to 90,000 clones, of which about 88% are seen a single time; about 4.2% belongs to the top ten. The TCR sequence derives from a man aged 65-85 years with active COVID-19. The sequencing input was peripheral blood. The chain links TRBV9 to TRBJ1-1; no reliable D call. CDR3 sequence: CASSVGGRLSNTEAFF. In DNA, the CDR3 is TGTGCCAGCAGCGTAGGAGGCAGACTTTCGAACACTGAAGCTTTCTTT.